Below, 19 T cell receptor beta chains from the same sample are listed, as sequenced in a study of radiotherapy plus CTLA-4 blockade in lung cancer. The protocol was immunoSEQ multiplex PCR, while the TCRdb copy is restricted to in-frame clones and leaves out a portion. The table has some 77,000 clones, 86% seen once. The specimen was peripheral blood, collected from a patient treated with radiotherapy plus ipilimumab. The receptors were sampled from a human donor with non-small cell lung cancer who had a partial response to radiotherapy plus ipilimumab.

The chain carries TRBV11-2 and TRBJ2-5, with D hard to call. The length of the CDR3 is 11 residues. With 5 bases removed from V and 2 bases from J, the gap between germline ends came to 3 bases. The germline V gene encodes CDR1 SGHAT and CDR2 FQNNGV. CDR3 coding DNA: TGTGCCAGCAGCATACAAGAGACCCAGTACTTC. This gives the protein CASSIQETQYF.

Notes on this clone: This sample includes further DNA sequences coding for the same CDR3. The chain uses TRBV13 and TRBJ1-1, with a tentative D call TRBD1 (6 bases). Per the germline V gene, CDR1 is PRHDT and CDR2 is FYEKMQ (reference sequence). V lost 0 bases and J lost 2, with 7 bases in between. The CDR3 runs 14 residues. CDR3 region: CASSLGQGNTEAFF. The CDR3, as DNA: TGTGCCAGCAGCTTAGGACAGGGAAACACTGAAGCTTTCTTT.

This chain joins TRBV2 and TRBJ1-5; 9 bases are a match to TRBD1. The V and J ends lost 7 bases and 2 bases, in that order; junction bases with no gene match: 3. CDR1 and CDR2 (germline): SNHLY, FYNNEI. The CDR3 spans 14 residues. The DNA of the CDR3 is TGTGCCAGCACGGGACAGGGCCGCAATCAGCCCCAGCATTTT. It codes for CASTGQGRNQPQHF. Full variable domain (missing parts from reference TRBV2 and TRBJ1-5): EPEVTQTPSHQVTQMGQEVILRCVPISNHLYFYWYRQILGQKVEFLVSFYNNEISEKSEIFDDQFSVERPDGSNFTLKIRSTKLEDSAMYFCASTGQGRNQPQHFGDGTRLSIL.

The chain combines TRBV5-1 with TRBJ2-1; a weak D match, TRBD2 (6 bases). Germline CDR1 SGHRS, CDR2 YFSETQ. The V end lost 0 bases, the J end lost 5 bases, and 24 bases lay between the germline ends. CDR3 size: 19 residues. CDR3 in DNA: TGCGCCAGCAGCTTGGGGAGGCAGTCCGGGACTTCCAAAAACAATGAGCAGTTCTTC. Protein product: CASSLGRQSGTSKNNEQFF. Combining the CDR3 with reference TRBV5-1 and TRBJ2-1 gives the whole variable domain KAGVTQTPRYLIKTRGQQVTLSCSPISGHRSVSWYQQTPGQGLQFLFEYFSETQRNKGNFPGRFSGRQFSNSRSEMNVSTLELGDSALYLCASSLGRQSGTSKNNEQFFGPGTRLTVL.

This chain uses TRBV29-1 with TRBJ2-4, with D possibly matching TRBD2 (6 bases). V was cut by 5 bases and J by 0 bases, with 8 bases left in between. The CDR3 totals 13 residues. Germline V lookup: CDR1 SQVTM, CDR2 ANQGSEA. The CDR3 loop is CSVPGLAKNIQYF. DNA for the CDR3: TGCAGCGTTCCGGGACTAGCCAAAAACATTCAGTACTTC.

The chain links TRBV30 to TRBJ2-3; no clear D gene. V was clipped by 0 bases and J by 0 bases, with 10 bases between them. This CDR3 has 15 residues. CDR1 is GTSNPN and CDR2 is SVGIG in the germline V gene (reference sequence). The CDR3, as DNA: TGTGCCTGGAGTGTACTGGCGGTGAGCACAGATACGCAGTATTTT. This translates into CAWSVLAVSTDTQYF.

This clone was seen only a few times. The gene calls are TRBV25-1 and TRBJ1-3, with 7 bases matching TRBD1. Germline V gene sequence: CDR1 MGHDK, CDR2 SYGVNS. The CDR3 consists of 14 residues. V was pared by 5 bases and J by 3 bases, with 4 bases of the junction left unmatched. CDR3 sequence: CASSPRTGGNTIYF. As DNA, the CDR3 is TGTGCCAGCAGTCCCCGGACAGGTGGAAACACCATATATTTT.

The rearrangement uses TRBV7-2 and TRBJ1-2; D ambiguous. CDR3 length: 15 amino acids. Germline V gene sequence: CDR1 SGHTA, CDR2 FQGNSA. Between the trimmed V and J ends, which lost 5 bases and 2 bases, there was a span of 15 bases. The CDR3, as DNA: TGTGCCAGCAGCCCTACGAGATCCCTAAACTATGGCTACACCTTC. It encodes CASSPTRSLNYGYTF.

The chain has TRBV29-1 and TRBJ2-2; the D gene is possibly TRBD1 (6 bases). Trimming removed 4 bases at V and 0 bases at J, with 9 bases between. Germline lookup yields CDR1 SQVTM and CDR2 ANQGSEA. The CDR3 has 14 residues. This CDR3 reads CSVGGHSNTGELFF. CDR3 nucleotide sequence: TGCAGCGTTGGGGGACACTCGAACACCGGGGAGCTGTTTTTT.

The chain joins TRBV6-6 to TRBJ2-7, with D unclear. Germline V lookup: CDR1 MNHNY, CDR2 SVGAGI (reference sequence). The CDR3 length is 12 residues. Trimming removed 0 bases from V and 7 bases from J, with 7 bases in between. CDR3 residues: CASSYSGGEQYF. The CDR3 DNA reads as TGTGCCAGCAGTTACTCCGGCGGAGAGCAGTACTTC.

Here the CDR3 DNA reads TGTGCCACCAGCAAAATCGGACAGGGCACAGATACGCAGTATTTT. This sequence encodes CATSKIGQGTDTQYF. The V gene is TRBV15, the J gene TRBJ2-3, with 7 bases aligning to TRBD1. The CDR3 sequence is 15 residues long. With V trimmed by 4 bases and J by 1 base, 5 bases remained unmatched. The V gene's germline CDR1 is LNHNV and CDR2 YYDKDF (reference sequence). The whole variable domain, remainder taken from reference TRBV15 and TRBJ2-3, is DAMVIQNPRYQVTQFGKPVTLSCSQTLNHNVMYWYQQKSSQAPKLLFHYYDKDFNNEADTPDNFQSRRPNTSFCFLDIRSPGLGDTAMYLCATSKIGQGTDTQYFGPGTRLTVL.

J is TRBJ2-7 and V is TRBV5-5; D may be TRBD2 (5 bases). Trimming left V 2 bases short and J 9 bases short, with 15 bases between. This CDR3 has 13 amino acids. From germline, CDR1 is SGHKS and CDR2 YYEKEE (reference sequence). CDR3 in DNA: TGTGCCAGCAGCTTAGGACTTTTCCGCGGGCAGTACTTC. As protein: CASSLGLFRGQYF.

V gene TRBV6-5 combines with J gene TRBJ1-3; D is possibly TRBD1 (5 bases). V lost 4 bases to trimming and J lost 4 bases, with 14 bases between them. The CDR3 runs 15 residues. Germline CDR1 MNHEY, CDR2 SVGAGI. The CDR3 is CASSSGDSWGNTIYF. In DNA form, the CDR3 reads TGTGCCAGCAGTTCCGGCGACAGCTGGGGAAACACCATATATTTT.

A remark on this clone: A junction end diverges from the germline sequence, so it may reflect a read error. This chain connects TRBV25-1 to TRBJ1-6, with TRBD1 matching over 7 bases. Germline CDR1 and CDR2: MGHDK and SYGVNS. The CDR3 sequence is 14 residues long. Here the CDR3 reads CASSDRGRYSLLHF. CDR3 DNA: TGTGCCAGCAGTGACAGGGGGAGGTATTCACTCCTCCACTTT.

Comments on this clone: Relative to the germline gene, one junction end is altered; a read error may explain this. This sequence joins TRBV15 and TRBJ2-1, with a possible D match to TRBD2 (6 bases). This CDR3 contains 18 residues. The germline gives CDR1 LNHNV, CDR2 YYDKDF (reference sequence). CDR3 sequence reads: CATSGEGVAESSYNEQFF. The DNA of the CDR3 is TGTGCCACCAGCGGAGAGGGAGTAGCGGAAAGCTCCTACAATGAGCAGTTCTTC.

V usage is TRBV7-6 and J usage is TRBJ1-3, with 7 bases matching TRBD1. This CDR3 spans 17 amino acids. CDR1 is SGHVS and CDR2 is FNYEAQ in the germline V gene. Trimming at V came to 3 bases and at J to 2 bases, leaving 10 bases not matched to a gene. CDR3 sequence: CASSFFPTGDTGNTIYF. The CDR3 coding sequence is TGTGCCAGCAGCTTTTTTCCAACAGGGGACACTGGAAACACCATATATTTT.

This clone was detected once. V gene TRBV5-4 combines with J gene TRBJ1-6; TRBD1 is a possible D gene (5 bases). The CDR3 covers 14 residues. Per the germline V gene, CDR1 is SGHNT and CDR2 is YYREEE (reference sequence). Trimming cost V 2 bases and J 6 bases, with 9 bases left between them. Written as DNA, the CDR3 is TGTGCCAGCAGCTTCGGCAGGGCTAATTCACCCCTCCACTTT. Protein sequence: CASSFGRANSPLHF.

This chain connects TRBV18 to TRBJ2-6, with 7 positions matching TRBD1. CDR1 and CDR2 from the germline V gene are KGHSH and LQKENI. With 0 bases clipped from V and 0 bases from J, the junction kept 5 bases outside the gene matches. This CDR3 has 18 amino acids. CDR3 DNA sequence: TGTGCCAGCTCACCACCGGGACAGCTCCTCTCTGGGGCCAACGTCCTGACTTTC. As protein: CASSPPGQLLSGANVLTF.

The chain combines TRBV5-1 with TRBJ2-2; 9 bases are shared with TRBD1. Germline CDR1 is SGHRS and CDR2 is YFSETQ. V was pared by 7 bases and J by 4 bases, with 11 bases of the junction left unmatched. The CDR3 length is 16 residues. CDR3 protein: CASGGTGGAGTGELFF. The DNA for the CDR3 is TGCGCCAGCGGGGGTACAGGGGGCGCGGGCACCGGGGAGCTGTTTTTT. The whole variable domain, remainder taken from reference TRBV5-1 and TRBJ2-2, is KAGVTQTPRYLIKTRGQQVTLSCSPISGHRSVSWYQQTPGQGLQFLFEYFSETQRNKGNFPGRFSGRQFSNSRSEMNVSTLELGDSALYLCASGGTGGAGTGELFFGEGSRLTVL.